This is a list of T cell receptor beta chains from one sample in a study of CD8 T cells in Susac syndrome. TCRdb re-derived calls from the immunoSEQ multiplex PCR reads in MiXCR, one entry per CDR3 protein. There are 90,000 to 150,000 distinct CDR3 sequences in the sample; 85% to 95% occur only once, and 0.093% lies in the top ten. Sequenced input: CD4+ T cells from PBMCs. These receptors all stem from a human donor with multiple sclerosis. Each CDR3 is given with its conserved first and last residue.

j_gene	v_gene	CDR3aa
TRBJ2-1	TRBV7-2	CASSLGPGLLYNEQFF
TRBJ2-2	TRBV5-1	CASSLFNLNTGELFF
TRBJ2-3	TRBV29-1	CSAGLAGGSTDTQYF
TRBJ2-3	TRBV20-1	CSAPPPQGADTQYF
TRBJ1-5	TRBV7-2	CASSLGPYRDQPQHF
TRBJ2-4	TRBV6-1	CASSPYGQLAKNIQYF
TRBJ1-2	TRBV6-5	CASTDSVYGYTF
TRBJ2-5	TRBV6-2/TRBV6-3	CASGELAETQYF
TRBJ2-7	TRBV29-1	CSVSRDRGYEQYF
TRBJ1-6	TRBV7-8	CASSFKDRFNSPLHF
TRBJ1-6	TRBV4-3	CASSQDGRAHSPLHF
TRBJ2-3	TRBV29-1	CSGLNTDTQYF
TRBJ1-2	TRBV12-3/TRBV12-4	CASSDQGNYGYTF
TRBJ2-1	TRBV28	CASRTGTGTNEQFF
TRBJ2-7	TRBV7-8	CASSLLLGGYEQYF
TRBJ1-2	TRBV12-3/TRBV12-4	CASTQDRGYGYTF
TRBJ1-2	TRBV6-6	CASSAPGDANYGYTF
TRBJ2-5	TRBV4-3	CASSQDRAGDAGETQYF
TRBJ1-3	TRBV20-1	CSARAVAGNTIYF
TRBJ1-2	TRBV4-2	CASSPPAGMRGYTF
TRBJ2-3	TRBV5-6	CASSLRVSSRSNTQYF
TRBJ2-5	TRBV7-2	CASSPGQGGETQYF
TRBJ2-5	TRBV7-2	CASNLLGTGPRETQYF
TRBJ2-5	TRBV6-5	CASARSPFALETQYF
TRBJ1-6	TRBV2	CASREPTGGNNSPLHF
TRBJ1-1	TRBV27	CASSSGGTGNTEAFF
TRBJ1-4	TRBV29-1	CSVTGQPGREKLFF
TRBJ2-1	TRBV23-1	CASSHGAGGLNEQFF
TRBJ1-2	TRBV29-1	CSVLAYRVGDYGYTF
TRBJ2-5	TRBV30	CAWTSGIQETQYF
TRBJ1-2	TRBV6-2/TRBV6-3	CASSTGRFYGYTF
TRBJ2-2	TRBV6-5	CASSYYGLAGGTGELFF
TRBJ1-2	TRBV19	CVTNGGGDGYTF
TRBJ1-4	TRBV28	CASSLPGQGITNEKLFF
TRBJ2-1	TRBV9	CASSVGPGLDYNEQFF
TRBJ1-1	TRBV4-1	CASSQDYTGTEAFF
TRBJ1-2	TRBV18	CASSPKHEGAYTF
TRBJ2-5	TRBV20-1	CSAVGQTRLWTQYF
TRBJ1-6	TRBV29-1	CSVLPGQASSPLHF
TRBJ2-2	TRBV19	CASSSTPNTGELFF
TRBJ1-2	TRBV4-2	CASSQVGTETNYGYTF
TRBJ1-2	TRBV25-1	CASRGGKGYTF
TRBJ2-7	TRBV2	CASSGRLAARSEQYF
TRBJ2-1	TRBV20-1	CSASGGASSYNEQFF
TRBJ2-7	TRBV29-1	CSVGKGSYEQYF
TRBJ1-5	TRBV30	CAWSYRTGGRNQPQHF
TRBJ2-4	TRBV29-1	CSAGTGTGGGTYF
TRBJ2-5	TRBV20-1	CSARSGGAGTQYF
TRBJ2-1	TRBV15	CATSHAAGSEQFF
TRBJ1-2	TRBV5-1	CASSLASADVYGYTF
TRBJ1-5	TRBV15	CATSRDGRGQPQHF
TRBJ2-5	TRBV10-3	CATSLGGAGETQYF
TRBJ2-7	TRBV5-1	CASSFGGQGGEQYF
TRBJ1-1	TRBV14	CASSQVPGLNTEAFF